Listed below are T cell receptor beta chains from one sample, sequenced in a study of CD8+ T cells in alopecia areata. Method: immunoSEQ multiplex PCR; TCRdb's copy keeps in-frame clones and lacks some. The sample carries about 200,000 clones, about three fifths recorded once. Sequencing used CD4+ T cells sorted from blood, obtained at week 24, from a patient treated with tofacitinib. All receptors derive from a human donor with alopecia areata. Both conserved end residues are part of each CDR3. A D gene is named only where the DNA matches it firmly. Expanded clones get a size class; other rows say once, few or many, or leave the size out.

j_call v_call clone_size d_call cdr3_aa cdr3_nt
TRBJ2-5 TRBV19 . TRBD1 CASSKTGGYQETQYF TGTGCCAGTAGTAAGACAGGGGGCTACCAAGAGACCCAGTACTTC
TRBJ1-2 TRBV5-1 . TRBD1 CASSTTPGQKTNYGYTF TGCGCCAGCAGCACCACACCGGGACAGAAGACTAACTATGGCTACACCTTC
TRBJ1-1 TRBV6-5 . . CASLRNLNTEAFF TGTGCCAGCCTTCGGAACCTGAACACTGAAGCTTTCTTT
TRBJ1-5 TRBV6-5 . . CASRPLTESNQPQHF TGTGCCAGCAGACCCTTGACAGAGAGCAATCAGCCCCAGCATTTT
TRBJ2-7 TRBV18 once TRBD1 CASSPGTGSFSYEQYF TGTGCCAGCTCACCAGGGACAGGATCCTTCTCCTACGAGCAGTACTTC
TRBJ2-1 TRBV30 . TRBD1 CAWSPGQGLYNEQFF TGTGCCTGGAGTCCAGGACAGGGCCTTTACAATGAGCAGTTCTTC
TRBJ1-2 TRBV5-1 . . CASSLGQRVSYGYTF TGCGCCAGCAGCCTCGGACAGAGAGTATCCTATGGCTACACCTTC
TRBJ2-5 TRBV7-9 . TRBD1 CASSLGTGARETQYF TGTGCCAGCAGCCTTGGGACAGGGGCGAGAGAGACCCAGTACTTC
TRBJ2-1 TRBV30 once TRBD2 CAWRRLADNEQFF TGTGCCTGGAGACGACTAGCGGACAATGAGCAGTTCTTC
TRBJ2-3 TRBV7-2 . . CASRPTSTDTQYF TGTGCCAGCAGACCAACTAGCACAGATACGCAGTATTTT
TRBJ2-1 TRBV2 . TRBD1 CASSGDRGRYNEQFF TGTGCCAGCAGTGGGGACAGGGGCCGTTACAATGAGCAGTTCTTC
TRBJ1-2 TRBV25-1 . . CASSFNGYTF TGTGCCAGCAGTTTCAACGGCTACACCTTC
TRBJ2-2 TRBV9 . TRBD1 CASGGTGSIGELFF TGTGCCAGCGGGGGGACAGGGTCGATCGGGGAGCTGTTTTTT
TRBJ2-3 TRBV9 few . CASSVHGGTPDTQYF TGTGCCAGCAGCGTACACGGGGGTACACCAGATACGCAGTATTTT
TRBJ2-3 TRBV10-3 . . CAISGLRQGTDTQYF TGTGCCATCAGTGGTTTACGTCAGGGTACAGATACGCAGTATTTT
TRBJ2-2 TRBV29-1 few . CSVVPGGGDTGELFF TGCAGCGTTGTCCCGGGCGGTGGGGACACCGGGGAGCTGTTTTTT
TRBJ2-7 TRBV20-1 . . CSALRQYEQYF TGCAGTGCTCTTAGACAGTACGAGCAGTACTTC
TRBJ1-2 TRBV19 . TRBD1 CAIGNGGGAFNYGYTF TGTGCCATAGGGAACGGAGGGGGCGCGTTCAACTATGGCTACACCTTC
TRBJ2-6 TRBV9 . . CASSVDASGANVLTF TGTGCCAGCAGCGTAGACGCCTCTGGGGCCAACGTCCTGACTTTC
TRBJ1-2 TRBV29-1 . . CSVTGYGYTF TGCAGCGTGACCGGCTATGGCTACACCTTC
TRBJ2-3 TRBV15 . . CATSRAEKGTQYF TGTGCCACCAGCAGAGCCGAGAAGGGTACGCAGTATTTT
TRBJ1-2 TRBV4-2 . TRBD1 CASSQEPGQASGGYTF TGTGCCAGCAGCCAAGAGCCGGGACAGGCTTCGGGGGGCTACACCTTC
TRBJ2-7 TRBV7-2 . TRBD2 CASSHTSGEQYF TGTGCCAGCAGCCATACTAGCGGCGAGCAGTACTTC
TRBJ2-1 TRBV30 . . CAWKEGAYNEQFF TGTGCCTGGAAGGAAGGGGCCTACAATGAGCAGTTCTTC
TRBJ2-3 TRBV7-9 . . CASSLRRTDILTDTQYF TGTGCCAGCAGCCTAAGGCGGACAGATATACTCACAGATACGCAGTATTTT
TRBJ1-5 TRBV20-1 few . CSVVSNQPQHF TGCAGTGTAGTTAGCAATCAGCCCCAGCATTTT
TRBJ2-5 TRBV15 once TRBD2 CATSRIAGGVETQYF TGTGCCACCAGCAGGATAGCGGGAGGAGTAGAGACCCAGTACTTC
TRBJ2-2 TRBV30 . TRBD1 CASGQGLRRELFF TGTGCCAGCGGACAGGGACTTCGGAGGGAGCTGTTTTTT
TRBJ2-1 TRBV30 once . CAWRPRFDEQFF TGTGCCTGGAGGCCTAGGTTTGATGAGCAGTTCTTC
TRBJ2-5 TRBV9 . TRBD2 CASSVAAGGPLETQYF TGTGCCAGCAGCGTAGCAGCGGGGGGGCCCTTGGAGACCCAGTACTTC
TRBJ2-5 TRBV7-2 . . CASSLVQETQYF TGTGCCAGCAGCTTAGTGCAGGAGACCCAGTACTTC
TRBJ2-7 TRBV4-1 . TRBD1 CASSLTGQIYEQYF TGCGCCAGCAGCCTTACGGGACAGATCTACGAGCAGTACTTC
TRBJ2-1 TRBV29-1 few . CSVGAGRPGEQFF TGCAGCGTTGGGGCGGGGCGACCGGGGGAGCAGTTCTTC
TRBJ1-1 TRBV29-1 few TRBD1 CSASDRYTEAFF TGCAGCGCATCGGACAGGTACACTGAAGCTTTCTTT
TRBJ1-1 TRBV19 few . CASSTLTGRTTEAFF TGTGCCAGTAGTACCCTAACAGGACGGACGACTGAAGCTTTCTTT
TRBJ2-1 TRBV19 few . CASSLQDMDEQFF TGTGCCAGTAGTTTACAGGATATGGATGAGCAGTTCTTC
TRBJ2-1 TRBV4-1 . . CASSSRGRANEQFF TGCGCCAGCAGCTCCAGAGGAAGGGCCAATGAGCAGTTCTTC
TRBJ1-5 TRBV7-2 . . CASSLRINQPQHF TGTGCCAGCAGCTTAAGAATAAATCAGCCCCAGCATTTT